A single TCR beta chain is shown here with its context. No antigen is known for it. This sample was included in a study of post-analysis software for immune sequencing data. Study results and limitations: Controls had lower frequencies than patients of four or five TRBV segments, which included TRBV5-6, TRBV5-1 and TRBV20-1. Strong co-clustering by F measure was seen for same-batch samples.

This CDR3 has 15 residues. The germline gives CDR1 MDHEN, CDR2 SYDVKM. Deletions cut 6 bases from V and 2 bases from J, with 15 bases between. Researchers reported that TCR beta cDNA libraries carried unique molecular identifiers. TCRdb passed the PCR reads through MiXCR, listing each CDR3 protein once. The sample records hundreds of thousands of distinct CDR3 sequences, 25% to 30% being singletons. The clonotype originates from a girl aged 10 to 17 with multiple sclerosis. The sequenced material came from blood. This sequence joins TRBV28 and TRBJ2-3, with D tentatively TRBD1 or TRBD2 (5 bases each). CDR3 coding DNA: TGTGCCAGCAGGGACGGGACGGAACTCACAGATACGCAGTATTTT. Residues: CASRDGTELTDTQYF.